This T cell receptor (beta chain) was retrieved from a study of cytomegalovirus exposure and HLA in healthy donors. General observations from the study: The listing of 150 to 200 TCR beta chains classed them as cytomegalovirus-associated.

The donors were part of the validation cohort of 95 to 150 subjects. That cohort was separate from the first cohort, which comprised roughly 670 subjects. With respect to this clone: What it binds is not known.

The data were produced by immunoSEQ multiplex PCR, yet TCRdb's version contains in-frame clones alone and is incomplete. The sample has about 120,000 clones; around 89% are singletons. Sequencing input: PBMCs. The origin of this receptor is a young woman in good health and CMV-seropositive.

The CDR3, as DNA: TGTGCCAGCAGCCACGTGTGGCAGTTCTACAATGAGCAGTTCTTC. Translating it yields CASSHVWQFYNEQFF. This chain joins TRBV4-2 and TRBJ2-1; D call uncertain. Germline-derived CDR1 and CDR2 are LGHNA and YNFKEQ. The CDR3 covers 15 residues. The V end lost 3 bases, the J end lost 3 bases, and 12 bases lay between the germline ends.